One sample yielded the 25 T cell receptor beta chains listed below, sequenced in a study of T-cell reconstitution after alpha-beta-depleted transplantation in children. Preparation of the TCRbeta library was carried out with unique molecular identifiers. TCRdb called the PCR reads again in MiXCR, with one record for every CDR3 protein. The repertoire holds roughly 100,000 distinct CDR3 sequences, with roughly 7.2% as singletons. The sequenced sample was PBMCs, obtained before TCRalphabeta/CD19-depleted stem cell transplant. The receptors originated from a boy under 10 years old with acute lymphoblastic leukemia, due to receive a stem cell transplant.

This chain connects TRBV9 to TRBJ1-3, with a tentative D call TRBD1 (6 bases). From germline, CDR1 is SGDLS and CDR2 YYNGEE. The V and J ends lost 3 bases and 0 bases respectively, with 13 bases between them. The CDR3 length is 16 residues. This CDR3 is CASSGLETGSGNTIYF. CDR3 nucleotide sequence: TGTGCCAGCAGCGGCCTTGAGACAGGCTCTGGAAACACCATATATTTT.

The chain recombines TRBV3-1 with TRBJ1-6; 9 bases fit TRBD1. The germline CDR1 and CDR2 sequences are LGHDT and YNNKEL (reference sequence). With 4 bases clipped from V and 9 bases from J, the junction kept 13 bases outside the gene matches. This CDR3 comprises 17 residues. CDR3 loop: CASSPFGVGQGGSPLHF. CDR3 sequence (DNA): TGTGCCAGCAGCCCTTTCGGCGTGGGACAGGGTGGTTCACCCCTCCACTTT.

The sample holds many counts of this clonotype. The CDR3 DNA reads as TGCAGTGCTTCGGGTGGCTACACCTTC. This translates into CSASGGYTF. J is TRBJ1-2 and V is TRBV20-1; D remains unclear. Trimming stripped 5 bases from V and 7 bases from J, with 5 bases between. The CDR3 is 9 residues long. Germline loops: CDR1 DFQATT, CDR2 SNEGSKA (reference sequence).

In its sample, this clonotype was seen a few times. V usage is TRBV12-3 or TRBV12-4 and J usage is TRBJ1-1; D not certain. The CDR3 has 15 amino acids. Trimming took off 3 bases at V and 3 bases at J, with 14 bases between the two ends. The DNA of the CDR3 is TGTGCCAGCAGTTTCACGGTCCCCCTGGACACTGAAGCTTTCTTT. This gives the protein CASSFTVPLDTEAFF.

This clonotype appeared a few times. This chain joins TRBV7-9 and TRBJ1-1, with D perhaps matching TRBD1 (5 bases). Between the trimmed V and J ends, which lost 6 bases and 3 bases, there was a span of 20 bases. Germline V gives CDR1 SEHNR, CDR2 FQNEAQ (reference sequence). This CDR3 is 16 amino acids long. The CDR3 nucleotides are TGTGCCAGCAGGATGGGTGGGCAGGGCTGGGACACTGAAGCTTTCTTT. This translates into CASRMGGQGWDTEAFF.

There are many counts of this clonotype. In nucleotides, the CDR3 is TGTGCCACCAGCAGAGAGATAGCGGGGGGGCCCAACGAGCAGTACTTC. Protein: CATSREIAGGPNEQYF. The rearrangement uses TRBV15 and TRBJ2-7; 11 positions match TRBD2. This CDR3 contains 16 residues. V was clipped by 0 bases and J by 5 bases; unmatched bases: 6. The germline CDR1 and CDR2 sequences are LNHNV and YYDKDF (reference sequence).

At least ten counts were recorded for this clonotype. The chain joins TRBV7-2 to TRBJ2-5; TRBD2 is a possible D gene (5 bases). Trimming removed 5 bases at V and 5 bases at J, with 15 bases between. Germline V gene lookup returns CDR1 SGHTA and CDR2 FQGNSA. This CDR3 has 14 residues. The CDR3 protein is CASSTTSSGETQYF. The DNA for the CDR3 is TGTGCCAGCAGCACAACCAGCTCGGGGGAGACCCAGTACTTC.

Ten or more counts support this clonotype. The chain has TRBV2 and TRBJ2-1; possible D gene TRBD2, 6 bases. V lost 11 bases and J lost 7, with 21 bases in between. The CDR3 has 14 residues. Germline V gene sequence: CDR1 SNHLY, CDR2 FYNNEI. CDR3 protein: CAVGDGGAINEQFF. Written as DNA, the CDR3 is TGTGCCGTCGGCGACGGAGGGGCTATTAATGAGCAGTTCTTC.

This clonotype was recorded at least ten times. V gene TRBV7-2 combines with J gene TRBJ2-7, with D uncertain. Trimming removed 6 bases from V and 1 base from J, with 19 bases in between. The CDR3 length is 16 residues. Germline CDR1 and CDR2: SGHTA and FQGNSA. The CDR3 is CASRVGEDGWSYEQYF. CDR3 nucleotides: TGTGCCAGCAGGGTTGGAGAGGATGGATGGTCCTACGAGCAGTACTTC.

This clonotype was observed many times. CDR3 protein: CASSLAGGANGYTF. CDR3 nucleotide sequence: TGTGCCAGCAGCTTAGCGGGGGGGGCCAATGGCTACACCTTC. The chain carries TRBV7-6 and TRBJ1-2, with D possibly being TRBD1 (6 bases). V was cut by 0 bases and J by 6 bases, with 11 bases left in between. The CDR3 covers 14 residues. Germline lookup yields CDR1 SGHVS and CDR2 FNYEAQ.

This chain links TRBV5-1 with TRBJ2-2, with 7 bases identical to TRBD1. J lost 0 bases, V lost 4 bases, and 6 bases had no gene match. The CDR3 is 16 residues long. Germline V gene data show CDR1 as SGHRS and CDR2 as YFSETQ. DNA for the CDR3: TGCGCCAGCAGCAAGAACAGGGGCCCGAACACCGGGGAGCTGTTTTTT. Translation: CASSKNRGPNTGELFF.

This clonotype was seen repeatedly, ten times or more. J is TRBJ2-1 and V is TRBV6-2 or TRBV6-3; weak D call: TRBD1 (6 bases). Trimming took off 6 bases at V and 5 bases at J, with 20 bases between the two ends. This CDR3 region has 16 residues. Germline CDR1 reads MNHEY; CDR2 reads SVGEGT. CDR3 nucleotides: TGTGCCAGCAGATCAATCCGGGACATCCTTAACAATGAGCAGTTCTTC. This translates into CASRSIRDILNNEQFF.

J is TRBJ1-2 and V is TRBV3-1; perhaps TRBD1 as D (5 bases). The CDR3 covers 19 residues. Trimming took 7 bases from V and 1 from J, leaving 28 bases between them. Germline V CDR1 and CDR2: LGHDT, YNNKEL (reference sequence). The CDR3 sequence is CASTHRIKGQGRVNYGYTF. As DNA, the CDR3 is TGTGCCAGCACCCATCGCATTAAAGGACAAGGGAGAGTTAACTATGGCTACACCTTC.

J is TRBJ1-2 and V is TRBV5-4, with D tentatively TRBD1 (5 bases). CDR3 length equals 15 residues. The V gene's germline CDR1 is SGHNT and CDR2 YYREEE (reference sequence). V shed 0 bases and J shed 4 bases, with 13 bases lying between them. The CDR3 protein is CASSLATGWVYGYTF. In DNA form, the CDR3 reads TGTGCCAGCAGCTTGGCTACAGGATGGGTCTATGGCTACACCTTC.

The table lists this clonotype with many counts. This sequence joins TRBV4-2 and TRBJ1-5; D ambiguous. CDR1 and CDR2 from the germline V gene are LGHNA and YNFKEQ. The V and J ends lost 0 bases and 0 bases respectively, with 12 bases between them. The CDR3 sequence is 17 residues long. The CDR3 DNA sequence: TGTGCCAGCAGCCAAGAAAGGGCAGGTTATAGCAATCAGCCCCAGCATTTT. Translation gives CASSQERAGYSNQPQHF.

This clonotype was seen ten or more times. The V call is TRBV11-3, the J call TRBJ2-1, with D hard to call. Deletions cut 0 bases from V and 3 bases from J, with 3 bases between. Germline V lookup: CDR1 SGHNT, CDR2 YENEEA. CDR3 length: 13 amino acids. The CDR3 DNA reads TGTGCCAGCAGCTTAGAAGGCTACAATGAGCAGTTCTTC. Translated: CASSLEGYNEQFF. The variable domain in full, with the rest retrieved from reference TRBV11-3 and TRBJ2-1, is EAGVVQSPRYKIIEKKQPVAFWCNPISGHNTLYWYLQNLGQGPELLIRYENEEAVDDSQLPKDRFSAERLKGVDSTLKIQPAELGDSAVYLCASSLEGYNEQFFGPGTRLTVL.

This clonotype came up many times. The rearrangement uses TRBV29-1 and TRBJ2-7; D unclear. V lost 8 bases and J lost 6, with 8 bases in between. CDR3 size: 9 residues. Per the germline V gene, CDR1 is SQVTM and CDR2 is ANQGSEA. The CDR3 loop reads CSQPGEQYF. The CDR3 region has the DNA TGCAGCCAACCTGGCGAGCAGTACTTC.

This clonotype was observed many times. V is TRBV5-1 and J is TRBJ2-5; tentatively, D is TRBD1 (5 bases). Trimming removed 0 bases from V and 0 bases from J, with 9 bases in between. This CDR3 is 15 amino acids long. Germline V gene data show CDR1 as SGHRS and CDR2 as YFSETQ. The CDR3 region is CASSLAAGNQETQYF. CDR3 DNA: TGCGCCAGCAGCTTGGCTGCAGGGAACCAAGAGACCCAGTACTTC.

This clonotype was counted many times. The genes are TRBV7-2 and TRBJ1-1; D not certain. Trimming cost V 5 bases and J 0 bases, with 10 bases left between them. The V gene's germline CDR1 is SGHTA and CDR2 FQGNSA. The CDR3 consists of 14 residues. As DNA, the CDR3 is TGTGCCAGCAGCCAGCGAGGATTGAACACTGAAGCTTTCTTT. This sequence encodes CASSQRGLNTEAFF.

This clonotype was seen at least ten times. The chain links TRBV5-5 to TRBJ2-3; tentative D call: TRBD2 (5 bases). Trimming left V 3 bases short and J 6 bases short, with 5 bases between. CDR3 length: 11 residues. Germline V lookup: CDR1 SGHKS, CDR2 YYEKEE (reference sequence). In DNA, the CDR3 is TGTGCCAGCAGCTGGGAGGATACGCAGTATTTT. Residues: CASSWEDTQYF. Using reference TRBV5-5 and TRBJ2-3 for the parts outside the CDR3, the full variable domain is DAGVTQSPTHLIKTRGQQVTLRCSPISGHKSVSWYQQVLGQGPQFIFQYYEKEERGRGNFPDRFSARQFPNYSSELNVNALLLGDSALYLCASSWEDTQYFGPGTRLTVL.

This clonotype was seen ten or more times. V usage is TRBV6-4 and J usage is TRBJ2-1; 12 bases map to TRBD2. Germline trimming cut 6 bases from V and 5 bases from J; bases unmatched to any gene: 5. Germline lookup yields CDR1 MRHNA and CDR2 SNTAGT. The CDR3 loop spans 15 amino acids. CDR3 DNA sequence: TGTGCCAGCAGCCAGACTAGCGGGGGACACAATGAGCAGTTCTTC. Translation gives CASSQTSGGHNEQFF.

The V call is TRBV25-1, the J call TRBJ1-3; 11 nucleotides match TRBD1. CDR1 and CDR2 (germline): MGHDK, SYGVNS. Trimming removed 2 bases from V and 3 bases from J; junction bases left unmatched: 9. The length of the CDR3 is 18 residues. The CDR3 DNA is TGTGCCAGCAGTGAAGCTGCCGGGACAGGGGGACGTGGAAACACCATATATTTT. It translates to CASSEAAGTGGRGNTIYF. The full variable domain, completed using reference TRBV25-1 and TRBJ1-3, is EADIYQTPRYLVIGTGKKITLECSQTMGHDKMYWYQQDPGMELHLIHYSYGVNSTEKGDLSSESTVSRIRTEHFPLTLESARPSHTSQYLCASSEAAGTGGRGNTIYFGEGSWLTVV.

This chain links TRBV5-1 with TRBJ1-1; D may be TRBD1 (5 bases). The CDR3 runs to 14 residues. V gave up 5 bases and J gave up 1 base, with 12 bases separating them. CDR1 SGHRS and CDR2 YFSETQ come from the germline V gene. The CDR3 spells CASSTGGGNTEAFF. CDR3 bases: TGCGCCAGCAGTACCGGGGGGGGGAACACTGAAGCTTTCTTT.

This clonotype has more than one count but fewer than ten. The CDR3 loop reads CASSSHTKRPYF. DNA of the CDR3: TGCGCCAGCAGCTCACATACCAAGAGACCCTACTTC. This rearrangement joins TRBV5-1 to TRBJ2-5; no reliable D call. The V and J ends lost 3 bases and 14 bases respectively, with 17 bases between them. The germline gives CDR1 SGHRS, CDR2 YFSETQ. The CDR3 has 12 residues.

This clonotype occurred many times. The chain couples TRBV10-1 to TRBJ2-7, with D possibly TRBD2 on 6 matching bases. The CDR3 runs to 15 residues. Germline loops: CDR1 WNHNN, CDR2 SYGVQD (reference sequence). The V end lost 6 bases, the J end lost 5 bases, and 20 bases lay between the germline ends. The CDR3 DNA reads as TGCGCCAGCAGCGCCCTATGGAGCGGGTGGAACGAGCAGTACTTC. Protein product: CASSALWSGWNEQYF.